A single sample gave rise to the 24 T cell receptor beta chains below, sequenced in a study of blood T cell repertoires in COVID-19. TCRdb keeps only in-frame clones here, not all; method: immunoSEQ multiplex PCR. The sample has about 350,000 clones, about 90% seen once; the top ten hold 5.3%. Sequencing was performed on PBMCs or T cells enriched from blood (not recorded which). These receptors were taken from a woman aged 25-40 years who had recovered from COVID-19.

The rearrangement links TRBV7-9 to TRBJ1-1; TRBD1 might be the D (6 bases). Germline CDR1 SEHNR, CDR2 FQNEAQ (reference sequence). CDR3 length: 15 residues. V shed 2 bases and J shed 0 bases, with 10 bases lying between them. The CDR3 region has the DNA TGTGCCAGCAGCTTACAAGGACAGATGAACACTGAAGCTTTCTTT. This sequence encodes CASSLQGQMNTEAFF.

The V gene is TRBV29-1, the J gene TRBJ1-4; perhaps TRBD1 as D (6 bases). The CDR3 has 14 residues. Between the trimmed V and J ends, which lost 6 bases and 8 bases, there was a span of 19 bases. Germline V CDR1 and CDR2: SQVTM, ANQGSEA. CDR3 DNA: TGCAGCGTCGAAAACCAGGGGATTGGGGAAAAACTGTTTTTT. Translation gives CSVENQGIGEKLFF. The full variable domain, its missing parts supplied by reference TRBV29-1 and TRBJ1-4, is SAVISQKPSRDICQRGTSLTIQCQVDSQVTMMFWYRQQPGQSLTLIATANQGSEATYESGFVIDKFPISRPNLTFSTLTVSNMSPEDSSIYLCSVENQGIGEKLFFGSGTQLSVL.

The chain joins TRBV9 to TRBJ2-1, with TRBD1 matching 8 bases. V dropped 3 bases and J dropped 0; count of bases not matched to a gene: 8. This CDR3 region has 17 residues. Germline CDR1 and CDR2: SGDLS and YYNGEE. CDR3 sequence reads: CASSGGDRSGSYNEQFF. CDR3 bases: TGTGCCAGCAGCGGCGGGGACAGGTCCGGCTCCTACAATGAGCAGTTCTTC.

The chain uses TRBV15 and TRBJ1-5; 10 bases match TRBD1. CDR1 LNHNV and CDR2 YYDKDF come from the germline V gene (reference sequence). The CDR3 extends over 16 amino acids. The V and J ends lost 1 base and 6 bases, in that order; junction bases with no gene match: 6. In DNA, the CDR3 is TGTGCCACCAGCAGAGGGGACAGGGGCTATACTCAGCCCCAGCATTTT. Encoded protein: CATSRGDRGYTQPQHF.

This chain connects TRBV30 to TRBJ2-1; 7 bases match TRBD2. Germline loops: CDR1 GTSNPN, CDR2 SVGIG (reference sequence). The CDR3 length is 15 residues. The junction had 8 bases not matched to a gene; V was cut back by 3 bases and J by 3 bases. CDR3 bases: TGTGCCTGGAGCAGCGGGGCGGGGAACTACAATGAGCAGTTCTTC. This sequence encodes CAWSSGAGNYNEQFF.

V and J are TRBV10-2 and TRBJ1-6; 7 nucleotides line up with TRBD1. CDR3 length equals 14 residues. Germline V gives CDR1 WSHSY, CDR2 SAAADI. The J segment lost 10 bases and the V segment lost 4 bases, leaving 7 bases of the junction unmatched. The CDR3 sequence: CASSAGRGVSPLHF. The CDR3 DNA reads TGCGCCAGCAGTGCAGGCAGGGGGGTCTCACCCCTCCACTTT.

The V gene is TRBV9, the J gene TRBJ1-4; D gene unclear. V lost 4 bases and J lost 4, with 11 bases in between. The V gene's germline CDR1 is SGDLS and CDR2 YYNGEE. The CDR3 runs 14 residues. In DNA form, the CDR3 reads TGTGCCAGCAGCCCCCGTGAGAATAATGAAAAACTGTTTTTT. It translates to CASSPRENNEKLFF.

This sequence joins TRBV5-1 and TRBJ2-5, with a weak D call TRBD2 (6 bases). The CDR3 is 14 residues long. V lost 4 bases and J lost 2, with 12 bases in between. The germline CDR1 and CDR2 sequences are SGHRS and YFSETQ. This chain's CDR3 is CASSGRDLQETQYF. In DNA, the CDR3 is TGCGCCAGCAGCGGCCGGGACTTACAAGAGACCCAGTACTTC.

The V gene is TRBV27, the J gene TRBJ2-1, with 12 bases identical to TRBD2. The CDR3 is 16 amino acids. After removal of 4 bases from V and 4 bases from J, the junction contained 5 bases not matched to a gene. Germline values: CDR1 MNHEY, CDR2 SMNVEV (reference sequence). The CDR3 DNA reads TGTGCCAGCAGTTCGGGACTAGCGGGCAATTACAATGAGCAGTTCTTC. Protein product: CASSSGLAGNYNEQFF.

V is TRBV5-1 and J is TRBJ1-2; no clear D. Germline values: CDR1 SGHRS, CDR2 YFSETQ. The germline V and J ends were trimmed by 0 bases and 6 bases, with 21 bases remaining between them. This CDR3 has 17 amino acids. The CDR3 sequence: CASSLAEDGRITNGYTF. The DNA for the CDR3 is TGCGCCAGCAGCTTGGCCGAAGACGGGAGAATTACAAATGGCTACACCTTC.

Written as DNA, the CDR3 is TGTGCCAGTAGTCTCCAGACAGGGTCGGACTATGGCTACACCTTC. This translates into CASSLQTGSDYGYTF. The chain joins TRBV19 to TRBJ1-2, with 7 positions matching TRBD1. The V and J ends lost 5 bases and 3 bases, in that order; junction bases with no gene match: 9. Germline values: CDR1 LNHDA, CDR2 SQIVND (reference sequence). This CDR3 is built from 15 residues.

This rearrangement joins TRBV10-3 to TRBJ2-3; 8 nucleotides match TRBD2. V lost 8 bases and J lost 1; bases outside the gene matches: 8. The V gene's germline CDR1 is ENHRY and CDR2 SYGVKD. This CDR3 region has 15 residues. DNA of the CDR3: TGTGCCATCGCCCGGGGGGGTACTGGCACAGATACGCAGTATTTT. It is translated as CAIARGGTGTDTQYF.

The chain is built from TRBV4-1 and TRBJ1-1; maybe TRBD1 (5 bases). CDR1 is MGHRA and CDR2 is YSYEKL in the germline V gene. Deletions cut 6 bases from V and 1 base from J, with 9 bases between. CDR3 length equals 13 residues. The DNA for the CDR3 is TGCGCCAGCAGACATACAGGGAACACTGAAGCTTTCTTT. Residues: CASRHTGNTEAFF.

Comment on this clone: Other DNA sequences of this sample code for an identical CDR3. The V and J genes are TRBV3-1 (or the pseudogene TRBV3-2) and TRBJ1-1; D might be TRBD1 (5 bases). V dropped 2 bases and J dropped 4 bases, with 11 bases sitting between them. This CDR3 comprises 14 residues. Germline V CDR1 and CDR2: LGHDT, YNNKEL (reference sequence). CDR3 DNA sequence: TGTGCCAGCAGCCAAAACACAAGGGGCACTGAAGCTTTCTTT. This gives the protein CASSQNTRGTEAFF.

In DNA form, the CDR3 reads TGTGCCAGCTCTTGGCTCAATGAGCAGTTCTTC. Residues: CASSWLNEQFF. The V call is TRBV5-6, the J call TRBJ2-1; no clear D gene. Trimming pared 7 bases from V and 6 bases from J, leaving 8 bases between. The CDR3 has 11 residues. Looked up from germline, CDR1 is SGHDT and CDR2 is YYEEEE.

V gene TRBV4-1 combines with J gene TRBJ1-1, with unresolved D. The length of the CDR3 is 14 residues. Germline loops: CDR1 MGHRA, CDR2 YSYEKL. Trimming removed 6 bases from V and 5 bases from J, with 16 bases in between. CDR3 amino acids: CASSFHGLRTEAFF. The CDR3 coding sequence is TGCGCCAGCAGTTTTCATGGCCTGCGGACTGAAGCTTTCTTT.

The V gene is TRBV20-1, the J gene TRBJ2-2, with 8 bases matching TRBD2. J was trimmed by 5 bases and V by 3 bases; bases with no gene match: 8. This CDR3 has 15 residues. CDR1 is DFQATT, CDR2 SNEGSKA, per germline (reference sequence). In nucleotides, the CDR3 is TGCAGTGCTAGTTCCAGCGGGGGCCTGACCGGGGAGCTGTTTTTT. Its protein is CSASSSGGLTGELFF.

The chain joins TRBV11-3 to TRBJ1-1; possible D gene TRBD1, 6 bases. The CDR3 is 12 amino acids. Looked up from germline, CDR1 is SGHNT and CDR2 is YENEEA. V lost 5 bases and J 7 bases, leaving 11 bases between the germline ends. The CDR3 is CASSLQGYEAFF. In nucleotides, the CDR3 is TGTGCCAGCAGCCTGCAGGGGTATGAAGCTTTCTTT.

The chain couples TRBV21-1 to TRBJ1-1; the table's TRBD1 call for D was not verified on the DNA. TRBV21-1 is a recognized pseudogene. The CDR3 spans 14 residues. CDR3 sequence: CASIRGQENTEAFF. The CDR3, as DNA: TGTGCCAGCATAAGGGGACAAGAGAACACTGAAGCTTTCTTT.

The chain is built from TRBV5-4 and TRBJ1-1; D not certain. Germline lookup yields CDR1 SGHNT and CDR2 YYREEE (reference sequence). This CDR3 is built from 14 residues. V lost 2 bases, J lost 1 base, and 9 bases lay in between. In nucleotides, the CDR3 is TGTGCCAGCAGCTTTCCGGGAGCGAACACTGAAGCTTTCTTT. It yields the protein CASSFPGANTEAFF.

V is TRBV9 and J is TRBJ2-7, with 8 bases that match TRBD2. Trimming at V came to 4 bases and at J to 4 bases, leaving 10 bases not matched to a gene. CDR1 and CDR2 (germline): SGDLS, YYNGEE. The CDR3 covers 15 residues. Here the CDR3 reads CASSMSGGPGYEQYF. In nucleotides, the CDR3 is TGTGCCAGCAGCATGAGCGGGGGCCCGGGATACGAGCAGTACTTC.

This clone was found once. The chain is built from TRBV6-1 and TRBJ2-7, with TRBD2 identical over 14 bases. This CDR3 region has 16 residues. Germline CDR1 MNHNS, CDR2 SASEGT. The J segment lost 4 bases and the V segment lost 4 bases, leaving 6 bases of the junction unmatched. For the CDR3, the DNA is TGTGCCAGCAGTGGCGGACTAGCGGGGGGCCGATACGAGCAGTACTTC. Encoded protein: CASSGGLAGGRYEQYF.

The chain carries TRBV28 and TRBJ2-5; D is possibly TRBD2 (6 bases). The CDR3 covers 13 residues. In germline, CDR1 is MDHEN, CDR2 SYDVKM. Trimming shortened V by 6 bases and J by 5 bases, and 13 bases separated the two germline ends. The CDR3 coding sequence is TGTGCCAGCAGAACCCGGGGACTCGAGACCCAGTACTTC. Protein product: CASRTRGLETQYF.

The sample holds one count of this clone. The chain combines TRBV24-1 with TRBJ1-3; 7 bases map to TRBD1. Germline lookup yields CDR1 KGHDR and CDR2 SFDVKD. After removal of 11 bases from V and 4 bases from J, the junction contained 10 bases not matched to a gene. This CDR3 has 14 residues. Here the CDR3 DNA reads TGTGCCATTTCAGGACAGGCCGAAGGAAACACCATATATTTT. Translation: CAISGQAEGNTIYF.